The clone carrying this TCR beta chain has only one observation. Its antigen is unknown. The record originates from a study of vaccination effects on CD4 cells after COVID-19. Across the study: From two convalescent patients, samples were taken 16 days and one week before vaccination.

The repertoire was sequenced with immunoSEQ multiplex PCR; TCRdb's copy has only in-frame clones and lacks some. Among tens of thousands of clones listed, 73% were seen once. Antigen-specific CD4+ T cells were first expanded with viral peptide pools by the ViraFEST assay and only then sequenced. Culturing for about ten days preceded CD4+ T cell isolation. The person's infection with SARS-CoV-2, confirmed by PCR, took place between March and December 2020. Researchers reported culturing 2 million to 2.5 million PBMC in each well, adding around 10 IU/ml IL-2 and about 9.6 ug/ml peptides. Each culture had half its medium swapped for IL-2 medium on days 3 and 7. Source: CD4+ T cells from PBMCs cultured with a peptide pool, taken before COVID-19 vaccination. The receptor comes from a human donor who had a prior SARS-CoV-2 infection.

The DNA for the CDR3 is TGTGCCTGGATCCCCGGGACTAGCGGGGCCCTAGCCAAAAACATTCAGTACTTC. Amino acids: CAWIPGTSGALAKNIQYF. The rearrangement uses TRBV30 and TRBJ2-4, with 13 bases matching TRBD2. The CDR3 spans 18 residues. J lost 0 bases, V lost 4 bases, and 9 bases had no gene match. Germline loops: CDR1 GTSNPN, CDR2 SVGIG (reference sequence).